This TCR beta chain was found in a study of technical replicates of blood from a handful of donors. Assay used: immunoSEQ multiplex PCR; TCRdb lists only in-frame clones, some missing. The profile shows 56,000 or so clones, 85% to 95% of them singletons. CDR3 length: 15 amino acids. J lost 4 bases, V lost 0 bases, and 5 bases had no gene match. Germline V CDR1 and CDR2: MNHEY, SVGAGI. This rearrangement joins TRBV6-5 to TRBJ1-1; TRBD1 matches at 7 bases. The specimen sequenced was PBMCs. The TCR originated in a human donor in good health. Some clones in this sample may be carry-over from other donors' samples. CDR3 residues: CASSYSRQGGTEAFF. The DNA for the CDR3 is TGTGCCAGCAGTTACTCCCGACAGGGAGGCACTGAAGCTTTCTTT.